This T cell receptor beta chain was sequenced for a study of cytomegalovirus exposure and HLA in healthy donors. Study results and limitations: There were several of the most significant clusters that appeared linked to common viral pathogens in a later analysis.

The PCR used 60 Vbeta and 13 Jbeta primers. Measured with immunoSEQ multiplex PCR; TCRdb has only the in-frame clones, and not every one. This sample lists roughly 69,000 clones; its ten largest clones have approximately 1.6%. Notes on this clone: What it binds is unknown.

The sequenced sample consisted of PBMCs. This sequence originates from a woman in her twenties or thirties in good health and CMV-seronegative.

The CDR3 bases are TGTGCCAGTAACCCGACAGGGGGAATGACCCAGTACTTC. Protein product: CASNPTGGMTQYF. This chain connects TRBV19 to TRBJ2-5, with 9 positions matching TRBD1. J was trimmed by 7 bases and V by 7 bases; bases with no gene match: 7. Germline values: CDR1 LNHDA, CDR2 SQIVND (reference sequence). The CDR3 spans 13 residues.